This T cell receptor (beta chain) was sequenced during a study of blood T cell repertoires in COVID-19. Patients from Seattle were sampled longitudinally, starting during active infection. This clone was seen just once. Measured with immunoSEQ multiplex PCR; TCRdb has only the in-frame clones, and not every one. The table includes over 200,000 clones, approximately 90% detected once. CDR1 and CDR2 (germline): SGHAT, FQNNGV. Trimming at V came to 2 bases and at J to 4 bases, leaving 11 bases not matched to a gene. This CDR3 comprises 17 residues. V usage is TRBV11-2 and J usage is TRBJ1-2, with 9 bases identical to TRBD1. Sequencing was carried out using peripheral blood. The clonotype comes from a man between 25 and 39 years old with COVID-19, enrolled during active disease. The CDR3 DNA is TGTGCCAGCAGCTTAACACAGGGGGCTCAATCTCCCTATGGCTACACCTTC. Translation gives CASSLTQGAQSPYGYTF.